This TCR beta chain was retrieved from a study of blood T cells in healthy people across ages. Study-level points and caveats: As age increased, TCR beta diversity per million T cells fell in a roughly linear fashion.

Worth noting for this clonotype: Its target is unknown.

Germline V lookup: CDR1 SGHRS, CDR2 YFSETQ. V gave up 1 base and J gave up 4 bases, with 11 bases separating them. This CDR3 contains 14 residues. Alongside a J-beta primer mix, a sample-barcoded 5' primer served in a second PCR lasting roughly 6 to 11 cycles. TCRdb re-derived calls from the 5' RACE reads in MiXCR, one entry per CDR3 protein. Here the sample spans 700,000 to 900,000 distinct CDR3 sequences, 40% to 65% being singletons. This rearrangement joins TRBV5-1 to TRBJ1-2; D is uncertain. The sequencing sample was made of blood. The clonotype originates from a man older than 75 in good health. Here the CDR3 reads CASSLQGLAYGYTF. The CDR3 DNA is TGCGCCAGCAGCTTGCAAGGTCTTGCCTATGGCTACACCTTC. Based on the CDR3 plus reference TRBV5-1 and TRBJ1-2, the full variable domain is KAGVTQTPRYLIKTRGQQVTLSCSPISGHRSVSWYQQTPGQGLQFLFEYFSETQRNKGNFPGRFSGRQFSNSRSEMNVSTLELGDSALYLCASSLQGLAYGYTFGSGTRLTVV.